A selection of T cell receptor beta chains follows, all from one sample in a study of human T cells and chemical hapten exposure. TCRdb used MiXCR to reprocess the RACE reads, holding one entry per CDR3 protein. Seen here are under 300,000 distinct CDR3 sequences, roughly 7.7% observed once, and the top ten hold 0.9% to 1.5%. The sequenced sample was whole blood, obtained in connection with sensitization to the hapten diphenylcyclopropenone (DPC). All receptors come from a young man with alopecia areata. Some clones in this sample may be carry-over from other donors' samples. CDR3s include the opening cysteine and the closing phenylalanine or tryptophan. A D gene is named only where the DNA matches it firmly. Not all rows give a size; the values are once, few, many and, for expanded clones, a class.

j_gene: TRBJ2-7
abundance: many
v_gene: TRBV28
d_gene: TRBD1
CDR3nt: TGTGCCAGCAGTCCCAACAGGGGCGAGCAGTACTTC
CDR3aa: CASSPNRGEQYF

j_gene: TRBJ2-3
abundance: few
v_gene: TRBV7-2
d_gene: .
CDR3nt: TGTGCCAGCAGCTCCGACTACCTTAGCACAGATACGCAGTATTTT
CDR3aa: CASSSDYLSTDTQYF

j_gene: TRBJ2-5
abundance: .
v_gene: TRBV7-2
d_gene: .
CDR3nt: TGTGCCAGCAGCAACGGTCCTGGTGGTTCGAGAGAGACCCAGTACTTC
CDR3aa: CASSNGPGGSRETQYF

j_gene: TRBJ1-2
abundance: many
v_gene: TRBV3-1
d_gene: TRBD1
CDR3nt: TGTGCCAGCAGCCGGAATCAGGGGGCGAACTATGGCTACACCTTC
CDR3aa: CASSRNQGANYGYTF

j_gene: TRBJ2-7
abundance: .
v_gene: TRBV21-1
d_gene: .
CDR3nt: TGTGCCAGCAGCGCACAGTGCTCCTACGAGCAGTACTTC
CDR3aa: CASSAQCSYEQYF

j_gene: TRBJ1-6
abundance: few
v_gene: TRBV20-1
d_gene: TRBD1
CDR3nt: TGCAGTGCTAGAGCACCGGACAGGGATAATTCACCCCTCCACTTT
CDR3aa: CSARAPDRDNSPLHF

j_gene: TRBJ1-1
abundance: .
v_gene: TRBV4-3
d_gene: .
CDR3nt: TGCGCCAGCAGCCAAGATAGACAGCCGAACACTGAAGCTTTCTTT
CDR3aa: CASSQDRQPNTEAFF

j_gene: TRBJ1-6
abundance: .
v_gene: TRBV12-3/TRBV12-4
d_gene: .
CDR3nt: TGTGCCAGCAGCACCTCAGAGTTATGGCCTAATTCACCCCTCCACTTT
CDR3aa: CASSTSELWPNSPLHF

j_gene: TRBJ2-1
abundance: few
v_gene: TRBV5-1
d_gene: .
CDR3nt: TGCGCCAGCAGCTTGGATCAGCCCAATGAGCAGTTCTTC
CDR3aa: CASSLDQPNEQFF

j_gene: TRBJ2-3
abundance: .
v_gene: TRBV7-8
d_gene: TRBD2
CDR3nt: TGTGCCAGCAGTCTGACTAGCGCTACCACAGATACGCAGTATTTT
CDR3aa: CASSLTSATTDTQYF

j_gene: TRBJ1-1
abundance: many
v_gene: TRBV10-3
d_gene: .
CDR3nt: TGTGCCATCAGTGAGCCAAGGGAGACCGGCCGTGAAGCTTTCTTT
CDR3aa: CAISEPRETGREAFF

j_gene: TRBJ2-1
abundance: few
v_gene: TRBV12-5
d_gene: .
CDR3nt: TGTGCTAGTGGTTTGGCCCATGACCACTACTACAATGAGCAGTTCTTC
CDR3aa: CASGLAHDHYYNEQFF

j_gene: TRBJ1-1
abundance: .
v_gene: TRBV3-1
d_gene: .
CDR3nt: TGTGCCAGCAGCCAACCCTCCGGGACGGGACGGACTGAAGCTTTCTTT
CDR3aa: CASSQPSGTGRTEAFF

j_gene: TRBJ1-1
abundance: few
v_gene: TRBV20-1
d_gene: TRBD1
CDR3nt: TGCAGTGCCCGAAGACAGGGAGGGATCACTGAAGCTTTCTTT
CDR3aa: CSARRQGGITEAFF

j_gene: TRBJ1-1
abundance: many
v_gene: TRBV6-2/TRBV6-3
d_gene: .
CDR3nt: TGTGCCAGCAGTTGGGACATCCTGCCCACTGAAGCTTTCTTT
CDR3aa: CASSWDILPTEAFF

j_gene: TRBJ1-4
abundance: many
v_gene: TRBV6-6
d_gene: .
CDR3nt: TGTGCCAGCAGTTACGGGCCGGGTGATGAAAAACTGTTTTTT
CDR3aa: CASSYGPGDEKLFF

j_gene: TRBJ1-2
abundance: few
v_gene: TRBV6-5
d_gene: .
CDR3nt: TGTGCCAGCAGTCGCCAGGGGATCGGCTACACCTTC
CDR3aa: CASSRQGIGYTF

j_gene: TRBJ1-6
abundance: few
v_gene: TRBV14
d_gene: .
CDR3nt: TGTGCCAGCAGCCTGAGGACAGCTTTCTCCTATAATTCACCCCTCCACTTT
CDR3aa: CASSLRTAFSYNSPLHF

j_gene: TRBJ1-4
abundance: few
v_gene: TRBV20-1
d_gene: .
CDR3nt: TGCAGTGCTAGAGGGGACTCTACGGAAAAACTGTTTTTT
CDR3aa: CSARGDSTEKLFF

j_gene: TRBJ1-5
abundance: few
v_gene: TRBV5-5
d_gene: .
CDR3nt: TGTGCCAGCAGGCAAAGTTATAGCAATCAGCCCCAGCATTTT
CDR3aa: CASRQSYSNQPQHF

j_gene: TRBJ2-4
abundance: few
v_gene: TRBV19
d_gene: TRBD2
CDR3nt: TGTGCCAGTAGTAGCGGGGTAGCGGGGGTGAAAAACATTCAGTACTTC
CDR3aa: CASSSGVAGVKNIQYF

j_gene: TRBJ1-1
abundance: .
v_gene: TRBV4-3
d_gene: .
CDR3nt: TGCGCCAGCAGCCAGACAGCTGGGGGGGGGACTGAAGCTTTCTTT
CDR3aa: CASSQTAGGGTEAFF

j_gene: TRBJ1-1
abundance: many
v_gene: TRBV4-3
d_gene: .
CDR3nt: TGCGCCAGCAGCCCACTGAAGGGGCCCGCTTTCTTT
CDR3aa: CASSPLKGPAFF

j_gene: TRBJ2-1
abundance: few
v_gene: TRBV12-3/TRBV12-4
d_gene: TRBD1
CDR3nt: TGTGCCAGCAGCCCCGGACAGGGGACCCTCCGGTTAGATGAGCAGTTCTTC
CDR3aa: CASSPGQGTLRLDEQFF

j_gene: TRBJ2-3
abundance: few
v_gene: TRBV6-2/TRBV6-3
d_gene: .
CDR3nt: TGTGCCAGCAGTTACGAAGTGGATACGCAGTATTTT
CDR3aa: CASSYEVDTQYF

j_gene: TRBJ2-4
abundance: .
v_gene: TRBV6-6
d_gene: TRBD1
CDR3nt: TGTGCCAGCAGTTACTCGGGACAGGGGGTCAAAAACATTCAGTACTTC
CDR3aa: CASSYSGQGVKNIQYF

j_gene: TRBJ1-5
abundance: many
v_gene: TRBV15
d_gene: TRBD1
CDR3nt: TGTGCCACCAGCAGAAACCGGGACAGGGGGCAGGGGCAGCCCCAGCATTTT
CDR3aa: CATSRNRDRGQGQPQHF

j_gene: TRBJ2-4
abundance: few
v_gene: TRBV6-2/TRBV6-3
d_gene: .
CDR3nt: TGTGCCAGCAGTTACGACAGCATAGCCAAAAACATTCAGTACTTC
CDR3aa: CASSYDSIAKNIQYF

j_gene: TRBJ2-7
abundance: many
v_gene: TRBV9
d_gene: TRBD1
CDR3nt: TGTGCCAGCAGCGTGGGGACAGGGGGCCTCTCCTACGAGCAGTACTTC
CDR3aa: CASSVGTGGLSYEQYF

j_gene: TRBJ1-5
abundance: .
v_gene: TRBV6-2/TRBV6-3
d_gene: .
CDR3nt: TGTGCCAGCAGTTACTCGAGACGGCTTAGCAATCAGCCCCAGCATTTT
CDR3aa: CASSYSRRLSNQPQHF

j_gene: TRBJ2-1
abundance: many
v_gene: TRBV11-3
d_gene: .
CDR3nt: TGTGCCAGCAGCTCTAGTCCCTACAATGAGCAGTTCTTC
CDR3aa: CASSSSPYNEQFF

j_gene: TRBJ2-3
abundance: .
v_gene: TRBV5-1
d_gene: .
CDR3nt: TGCGCCAGCAGCTCGGACCCCCCTCCGCAGTATTTT
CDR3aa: CASSSDPPPQYF

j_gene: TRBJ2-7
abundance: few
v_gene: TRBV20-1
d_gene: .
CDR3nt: TGCAGTGCTACCGAGCAGTACTTC
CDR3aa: CSATEQYF

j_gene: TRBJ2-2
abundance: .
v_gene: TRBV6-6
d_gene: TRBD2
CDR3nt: TGTGCCAGCAGTACTCAGCGGGGGGAGAGCGGGGAGCTGTTTTTT
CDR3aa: CASSTQRGESGELFF

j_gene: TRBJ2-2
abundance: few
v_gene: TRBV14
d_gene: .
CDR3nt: TGTGCCAGCAGCCGGTGGGCATATGTCGCCGGGGAGCTGTTTTTT
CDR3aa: CASSRWAYVAGELFF

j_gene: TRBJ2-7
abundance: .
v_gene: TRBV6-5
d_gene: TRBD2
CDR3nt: TGTGCCAGCAGTTACCCGGGACTAGCGGGCGAGCAGTACTTC
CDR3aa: CASSYPGLAGEQYF

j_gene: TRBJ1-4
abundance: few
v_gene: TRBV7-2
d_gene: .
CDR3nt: TGTGCCAGCAGATTGAATGAAAAACTGTTTTTT
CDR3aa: CASRLNEKLFF

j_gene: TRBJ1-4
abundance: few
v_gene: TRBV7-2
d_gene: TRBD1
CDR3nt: TGTGCCAGCAGCTTAGTAGTCAGGGGGTCTCCCGGGGAACTGTTTTTT
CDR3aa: CASSLVVRGSPGELFF

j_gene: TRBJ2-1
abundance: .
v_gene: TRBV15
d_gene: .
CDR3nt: TGTGCCACCAGCAGAGTACGGGCCTACAATGAGCAGTTCTTC
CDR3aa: CATSRVRAYNEQFF

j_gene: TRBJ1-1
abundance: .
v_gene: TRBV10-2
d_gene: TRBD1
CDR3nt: TGCGCCAGCTTTCCAGGGGGCGCGGGGACTGAAGCTTTCTTT
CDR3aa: CASFPGGAGTEAFF

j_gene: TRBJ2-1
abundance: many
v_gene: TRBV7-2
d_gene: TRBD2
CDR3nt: TGTGCCAGCAGCGCCAGGCCCGCGGGGGTCCTCCTAAGTGAGCAGTTCTTC
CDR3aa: CASSARPAGVLLSEQFF

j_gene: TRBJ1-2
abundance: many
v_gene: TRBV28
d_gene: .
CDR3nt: TGTGCCAGTAGGAAAACAGCTAACTATGGCTACACCTTC
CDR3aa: CASRKTANYGYTF

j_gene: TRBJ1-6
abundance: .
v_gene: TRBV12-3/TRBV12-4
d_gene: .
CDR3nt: TGTGCCAGCAGTTTAAGTCTAGGCTATTCACCCCTCCACTTT
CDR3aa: CASSLSLGYSPLHF

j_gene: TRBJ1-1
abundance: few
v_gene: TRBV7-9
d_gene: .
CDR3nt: TGTGCCAGCAGCCTTGCATCTCTTGCGAACACTGAAGCTTTCTTT
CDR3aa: CASSLASLANTEAFF

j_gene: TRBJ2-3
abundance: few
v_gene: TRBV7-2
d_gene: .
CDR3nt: TGTGCCAGCAGCTTGCAGGGGGGAGATACGCAGTATTTT
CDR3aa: CASSLQGGDTQYF

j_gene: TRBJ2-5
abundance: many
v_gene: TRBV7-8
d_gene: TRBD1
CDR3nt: TGTGCCAGCAGCTCAAGATGGGACAGACAAGAGACCCAGTACTTC
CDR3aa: CASSSRWDRQETQYF

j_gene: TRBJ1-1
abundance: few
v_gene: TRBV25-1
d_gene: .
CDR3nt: TGTGCCAGCAGTGAATCGAGAACAGGTATGAACACTGAAGCTTTCTTT
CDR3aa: CASSESRTGMNTEAFF

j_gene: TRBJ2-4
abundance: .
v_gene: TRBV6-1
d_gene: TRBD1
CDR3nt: TGTGCCAGCGGCCGGGACAGGGTAGCCAAAAACATTCAGTACTTC
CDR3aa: CASGRDRVAKNIQYF

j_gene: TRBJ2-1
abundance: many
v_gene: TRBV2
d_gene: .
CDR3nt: TGTGCCAGCAGTCACATTACCACCAGCTCCTACAATGAGCAGTTCTTC
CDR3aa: CASSHITTSSYNEQFF

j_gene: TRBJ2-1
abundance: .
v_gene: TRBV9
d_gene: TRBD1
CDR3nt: TGTGCCAGCAGCACCGGGACAGGGGGCAGTGAGCAGTTCTTC
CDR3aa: CASSTGTGGSEQFF

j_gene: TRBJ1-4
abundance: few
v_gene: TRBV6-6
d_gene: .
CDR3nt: TGTGCCAGCAGGTTGGACAGCGCAACTAATGAAAAACTGTTTTTT
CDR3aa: CASRLDSATNEKLFF